The T cell receptor (beta chain) under discussion was sequenced for a study of T-cell memory formation after mild COVID-19. About the research overall: TCR clusters were mostly donor specific.

Broader study findings: Clones from the second wave (peaking day 37) had unconfirmed SARS-CoV-2 specificity. Pre-infection memory harbored some responding clones, suggesting cross-reactive memory joined. Of the contracting clones, CD4+ ones lay mainly in CM and EM, and CD8+ ones in EMRA.

The table lists this clonotype with many counts. What it recognizes is unknown. TCRdb processed the 5' RACE reads anew with MiXCR; each CDR3 protein has one entry. The sample has more than 450,000 distinct CDR3 sequences, about a sixth seen once. The J segment lost 2 bases and the V segment lost 2 bases, leaving 5 bases of the junction unmatched. CDR3 length: 16 amino acids. Germline V gene lookup returns CDR1 SGHVS and CDR2 FNYEAQ. The receptor was isolated from an adult woman who had mild COVID-19 (a few samples of this study predate the infection). Cell type and time point are not known. Material: PBMCs or a T cell subset sorted from them (not recorded which). The chain couples TRBV7-6 to TRBJ2-7; 11 bases are a match to TRBD2. The CDR3 protein is CASSLSGTSGTYEQYF. Here the CDR3 DNA reads TGTGCCAGCAGCTTATCCGGGACTAGCGGCACCTACGAGCAGTACTTC.